This TCR beta chain was identified during a study of CD8+CD57+ T cells in acquired aplastic anemia. Study-level findings and limits: CD8+ Simpson's diversity in patients was not significantly different from that in controls.

By flow cytometry, patients selected for sequencing had shown an expansion of CD8+CD57+ cells. Template material for TCR beta VDJ and CDR3 profiling consisted of genomic DNA. TCRdb passed the reads through MiXCR, listing each CDR3 protein once. The data show approximately 150,000 distinct CDR3 sequences, about two thirds seen once. A word on this clonotype: Antigen unknown.

Per germline, CDR1 LNHDA and CDR2 SQIVND (reference sequence). V gave up 5 bases and J gave up 4 bases, with 15 bases separating them. The CDR3 sequence is 15 residues long. The sequence was collected from a human donor with aplastic anemia. Material: sorted CD4+, CD8+, or CD8+CD57+ T cells (not recorded which) from PBMCs. The chain combines TRBV19 with TRBJ1-5, with no clear D. The CDR3 DNA reads TGTGCCAGTAGTCCCTCTGACCTTACTAATCAGCCCCAGCATTTT. This codes for CASSPSDLTNQPQHF.